A single sample gave rise to the 20 T cell receptor beta chains below, sequenced in a study of cytomegalovirus exposure and HLA in healthy donors. It was with 60 Vbeta and 13 Jbeta primers that the PCR ran. Profiling relied on immunoSEQ multiplex PCR, and the TCRdb table lists in-frame clones only, not all of them. This table holds about 150,000 clones, approximately 80% found once. The sample consisted of PBMCs. The receptors here all came from a boy between 2 and 10 years old in good health and CMV-seronegative.

The chain has TRBV27 and TRBJ2-7; TRBD2 aligns across 8 bases. From germline, CDR1 is MNHEY and CDR2 SMNVEV (reference sequence). Trimming at V came to 2 bases and at J to 2 bases, leaving 8 bases not matched to a gene. The CDR3 is 16 amino acids. The CDR3: CASSLGTRGGTYEQYV. The DNA of the CDR3 is TGTGCCAGCAGTTTAGGGACCCGGGGGGGGACCTACGAGCAGTACGTC.

The chain uses TRBV18 and TRBJ2-5; unclear D gene. The V end lost 5 bases, the J end lost 5 bases, and 9 bases lay between the germline ends. CDR3 length equals 12 residues. From germline, CDR1 is KGHSH and CDR2 LQKENI. CDR3 coding DNA: TGTGCCAGCTCAGGCTTCGGGGAGACCCAGTACTTC. Translating it yields CASSGFGETQYF.

In its sample, this clone was seen once. V and J are TRBV21-1 and TRBJ2-2; TRBD2, the table's D call, was not compared with the DNA. TRBV21-1 is recorded as a pseudogene. The CDR3 has 16 residues. CDR3 DNA sequence: TGTGCCAGCAGCAATCGGCTCGGCGGGGGTACCGGGGAGCTGTTTTTT. The encoded protein is CASSNRLGGGTGELFF.

The chain recombines TRBV6-1 with TRBJ1-4, with 9 bases lining up with TRBD1. The length of the CDR3 is 15 residues. CDR1 MNHNS and CDR2 SASEGT come from the germline V gene. V shed 2 bases, J shed 8 bases, and the junction held 6 bases outside the gene matches. Here the CDR3 DNA reads TGTGCCAGCAGTGAATCCTGGACAGGGGAAGAAAAACTGTTTTTT. It codes for CASSESWTGEEKLFF.

The rearrangement uses TRBV7-2 and TRBJ1-3; a possible D gene is TRBD1 (6 bases). Germline CDR1 reads SGHTA; CDR2 reads FQGNSA. Trimming stripped 1 base from V and 2 bases from J, with 9 bases between. The CDR3 totals 15 residues. CDR3 nucleotide sequence: TGTGCCAGCAGCTTAGTATCAGGGGCTGGAAACACCATATATTTT. Protein product: CASSLVSGAGNTIYF. Variable domain in full (rest from reference TRBV7-2 and TRBJ1-3): GAGVSQSPSNKVTEKGKDVELRCDPISGHTALYWYRQSLGQGLEFLIYFQGNSAPDKSGLPSDRFSAERTGGSVSTLTIQRTQQEDSAVYLCASSLVSGAGNTIYFGEGSWLTVV.

The chain links TRBV7-8 to TRBJ2-1; D call uncertain. Germline V gene sequence: CDR1 SGHVS, CDR2 FQNEAQ. V shed 0 bases and J shed 5 bases, with 8 bases lying between them. The CDR3 contains 14 residues. DNA for the CDR3: TGTGCCAGCAGCTTAGCCGGCAGGCACAATGAGCAGTTCTTC. It encodes CASSLAGRHNEQFF.

This chain connects TRBV7-9 to TRBJ1-1; possible D gene TRBD1, 6 bases. V was clipped by 5 bases and J by 3 bases, with 16 bases between them. The CDR3 is 15 amino acids. The germline V gene encodes CDR1 SEHNR and CDR2 FQNEAQ (reference sequence). The CDR3 protein is CASSHPGAQYTEAFF. The CDR3, as DNA: TGTGCCAGCAGCCACCCAGGGGCGCAATACACTGAAGCTTTCTTT. Full variable domain (missing parts from reference TRBV7-9 and TRBJ1-1): DTGVSQNPRHKITKRGQNVTFRCDPISEHNRLYWYRQTLGQGPEFLTYFQNEAQLEKSRLLSDRFSAERPKGSFSTLEIQRTEQGDSAMYLCASSHPGAQYTEAFFGQGTRLTVV.

A remark on this clone: Different DNA sequences within this sample yield the same CDR3. J is TRBJ1-5 and V is TRBV19; tentative D call: TRBD1 (5 bases). This CDR3 has 13 amino acids. CDR1 and CDR2 (germline): LNHDA, SQIVND (reference sequence). V lost 5 bases and J lost 5, with 10 bases in between. The CDR3 sequence: CASSDSSYQPQHF. The CDR3 coding sequence is TGTGCCAGTAGTGACAGCTCCTATCAGCCCCAGCATTTT.

As concerns this clone: In the same sample, other DNA sequences code for this CDR3. The rearrangement joins TRBV6-5 to TRBJ2-2; 9 nucleotides line up with TRBD2. Germline V gene data show CDR1 as MNHEY and CDR2 as SVGAGI. The CDR3 has 15 residues. V lost 0 bases to trimming and J lost 4 bases; unmatched junction nucleotides: 0. The DNA of the CDR3 is TGTGCCAGCAGTTACTCAGCGGGGGGCACCGGGGAGCTGTTTTTT. Residues: CASSYSAGGTGELFF.

This clone was seen just once. The chain couples TRBV6-6 to TRBJ2-2; tentatively, D is TRBD1 (8 bases). Trimming stripped 5 bases from V and 1 base from J, with 14 bases between. Germline values: CDR1 MNHNY, CDR2 SVGAGI (reference sequence). The CDR3 contains 16 residues. CDR3 sequence reads: CASSTGGAQNTGELFF. The CDR3 DNA reads TGTGCCAGCAGTACAGGGGGGGCCCAGAACACCGGGGAGCTGTTTTTT.

The sample holds one count of this clone. The chain has TRBV27 and TRBJ1-1, with D possibly being TRBD1 (5 bases). V lost 3 bases to trimming and J lost 11 bases, with 16 bases between them. CDR3 size: 13 residues. Per the germline V gene, CDR1 is MNHEY and CDR2 is SMNVEV (reference sequence). The DNA of the CDR3 is TGTGCCAGCAGTTTTTCGCTTGCGGGGCAGGCTTTCTTT. This encodes CASSFSLAGQAFF.

The chain joins TRBV2 to TRBJ1-6; D possibly corresponds to TRBD1 (6 bases). The CDR3 runs to 15 residues. Looked up from germline, CDR1 is SNHLY and CDR2 is FYNNEI. Trimming removed 7 bases from V and 3 bases from J, with 13 bases in between. The CDR3 loop is CASTVRDNYNSPLHF. The CDR3 DNA follows: TGTGCCAGCACCGTCAGGGACAACTATAATTCACCCCTCCACTTT.

The rearrangement links TRBV5-6 to TRBJ1-2, with unresolved D. The CDR3 runs 16 residues. Germline lookup yields CDR1 SGHDT and CDR2 YYEEEE. V was shortened by 2 bases and J by 3 bases, with 17 bases between the two germline ends. CDR3 protein: CASSFGLPQVDYGYTF. CDR3 nucleotides: TGTGCCAGCAGCTTTGGACTACCCCAGGTGGACTATGGCTACACCTTC.

This chain connects TRBV15 to TRBJ1-1, with D perhaps matching TRBD1 (6 bases). Germline assignment: CDR1 LNHNV and CDR2 YYDKDF (reference sequence). The CDR3 contains 16 residues. V shed 0 bases and J shed 0 bases, with 11 bases lying between them. The CDR3 is CATSRDRGTLNTEAFF. CDR3 nucleotides: TGTGCCACCAGCAGAGATCGAGGGACACTGAACACTGAAGCTTTCTTT. The whole variable domain, remainder taken from reference TRBV15 and TRBJ1-1, is DAMVIQNPRYQVTQFGKPVTLSCSQTLNHNVMYWYQQKSSQAPKLLFHYYDKDFNNEADTPDNFQSRRPNTSFCFLDIRSPGLGDTAMYLCATSRDRGTLNTEAFFGQGTRLTVV.

V gene TRBV9 combines with J gene TRBJ1-2; TRBD1 agrees at 9 bases. CDR3 size: 12 residues. Trimming removed 3 bases from V and 8 bases from J; junction bases left unmatched: 2. Germline-derived CDR1 and CDR2 are SGDLS and YYNGEE. The CDR3 spells CASSGDREGYTF. Here the CDR3 DNA reads TGTGCCAGCAGCGGGGACAGGGAAGGCTACACCTTC. Variable domain in full (rest from reference TRBV9 and TRBJ1-2): DSGVTQTPKHLITATGQRVTLRCSPRSGDLSVYWYQQSLDQGLQFLIQYYNGEERAKGNILERFSAQQFPDLHSELNLSSLELGDSALYFCASSGDREGYTFGSGTRLTVV.

The J gene is TRBJ1-4, the V gene TRBV19, with D uncertain. The germline gives CDR1 LNHDA, CDR2 SQIVND (reference sequence). The CDR3 loop spans 14 amino acids. V lost 8 bases to trimming and J lost 8 bases, with 18 bases between them. CDR3 sequence (DNA): TGTGCCAGTGCACCTGCAGGCACTTCAGAAAAACTGTTTTTT. It yields the protein CASAPAGTSEKLFF.

V gene TRBV7-2 combines with J gene TRBJ2-1, with 7 nucleotides matching TRBD2. From germline, CDR1 is SGHTA and CDR2 FQGNSA. V dropped 2 bases and J dropped 13; count of bases not matched to a gene: 5. This CDR3 spans 12 amino acids. The CDR3 DNA reads TGTGCCAGCAGCTTAACGGCGACTAGCCAGTTCTTC. Translation gives CASSLTATSQFF.

The J gene is TRBJ2-1, the V gene TRBV6-5; D might be TRBD2 (6 bases). The CDR3 loop spans 14 amino acids. Trimming took 6 bases from V and 1 from J, leaving 10 bases between them. Germline V gene sequence: CDR1 MNHEY, CDR2 SVGAGI. The CDR3 DNA reads as TGTGCCAGCAGCTTAGCGGTTTCCTACAATGAGCAGTTCTTC. Amino acids: CASSLAVSYNEQFF.

In nucleotides, the CDR3 is TGTGCCTGGAGTGTAGGTCTAGCGGGCGGCACAGATACGCAGTATTTT. It encodes CAWSVGLAGGTDTQYF. V is TRBV30 and J is TRBJ2-3, with 8 bases fitting TRBD2. This CDR3 is built from 16 residues. Germline V gene data show CDR1 as GTSNPN and CDR2 as SVGIG (reference sequence). J lost 1 base, V lost 0 bases, and 6 bases had no gene match.

The rearrangement links TRBV6-1 to TRBJ1-1, with D possibly matching TRBD1 (6 bases). Germline V gives CDR1 MNHNS, CDR2 SASEGT. The germline V and J ends were trimmed by 1 base and 12 bases, with 15 bases remaining between them. The CDR3 runs 13 residues. This CDR3 reads CASSEVAGVESFF. DNA of the CDR3: TGTGCCAGCAGTGAAGTGGCAGGGGTGGAGTCTTTCTTT.